The 21 T cell receptor beta chains listed next were all sequenced from one sample in a study of T cells in narcolepsy. Sequencing used immunoSEQ multiplex PCR; TCRdb keeps in-frame clones, though not all of them. The sample shows approximately 26,000 clones, 81% of them seen only once. The specimen was memory (CD45RA-) CD4+ T cells from blood. These receptors were obtained from a human donor in good health.

The V and J genes are TRBV5-1 and TRBJ1-5; D may be TRBD1 (6 bases). The V end lost 4 bases, the J end lost 1 base, and 12 bases lay between the germline ends. The CDR3 runs to 15 residues. The germline V gene encodes CDR1 SGHRS and CDR2 YFSETQ. DNA of the CDR3: TGCGCCAGCAGCCCGGATGGGGGCAGCAATCAGCCCCAGCATTTT. Encoded protein: CASSPDGGSNQPQHF. Combining the CDR3 with reference TRBV5-1 and TRBJ1-5 gives the whole variable domain KAGVTQTPRYLIKTRGQQVTLSCSPISGHRSVSWYQQTPGQGLQFLFEYFSETQRNKGNFPGRFSGRQFSNSRSEMNVSTLELGDSALYLCASSPDGGSNQPQHFGDGTRLSIL.

The rearrangement joins TRBV7-2 to TRBJ1-1; TRBD1 matches at 9 bases. CDR1 is SGHTA and CDR2 is FQGNSA in the germline V gene. This CDR3 contains 13 residues. V dropped 6 bases and J dropped 6; count of bases not matched to a gene: 5. CDR3 bases: TGTGCCAGCAGTAACAGGGGGCGGTCTGAAGCTTTCTTT. Translation gives CASSNRGRSEAFF.

The chain joins TRBV28 to TRBJ2-7; TRBD2 is a possible D gene (5 bases). Germline V CDR1 and CDR2: MDHEN, SYDVKM. Deletions cut 7 bases from V and 2 bases from J, with 15 bases between. The CDR3 totals 14 residues. The CDR3 DNA reads as TGTGCCAGCACTCTTACGCGGGCACCCTACGAGCAGTACTTC. This translates into CASTLTRAPYEQYF.

The rearrangement uses TRBV30 and TRBJ1-2; D may be TRBD1 (6 bases). The length of the CDR3 is 15 residues. The V end lost 0 bases, the J end lost 0 bases, and 11 bases lay between the germline ends. Per germline, CDR1 GTSNPN and CDR2 SVGIG (reference sequence). The CDR3 nucleotides are TGTGCCTGGAGTGTAGGGACACTCCCTAACTATGGCTACACCTTC. Its protein is CAWSVGTLPNYGYTF.

This clone appeared a few times. At one boundary the junction diverges from the germline segment, which might be a read error. The rearrangement uses TRBV11-2 and TRBJ2-7; D is unresolved. The CDR3 contains 12 residues. CDR1 SGHAT and CDR2 FQNNGV come from the germline V gene. The CDR3 coding sequence is TGTGCCAGCAGCTTAGAGACTGGCAGCCCGCACTTC. Protein: CASSLETGSPHF.

The chain recombines TRBV5-1 with TRBJ2-1; no firm D call. The CDR3 length is 13 residues. The V gene's germline CDR1 is SGHRS and CDR2 YFSETQ. The ends were cut back, 1 base at V and 8 bases at J, with 10 bases in the middle. CDR3 coding DNA: TGCGCCAGCAGCTTGAGGTCACCCGATGAGCAGTTCTTC. It codes for CASSLRSPDEQFF.

The V call is TRBV6-1, the J call TRBJ2-7, with D possibly TRBD1 on 6 matching bases. The germline CDR1 and CDR2 sequences are MNHNS and SASEGT. V lost 2 bases to trimming and J lost 3 bases, with 11 bases between them. The CDR3 spans 14 residues. The DNA for the CDR3 is TGTGCCAGCAGTGAACGCAGGGGTGGCTACGAGCAGTACTTC. Amino acids: CASSERRGGYEQYF.

The chain recombines TRBV7-6 with TRBJ2-1, with TRBD2 identical over 10 bases. The CDR3 has 16 amino acids. With 4 bases clipped from V and 9 bases from J, the junction kept 12 bases outside the gene matches. CDR1 and CDR2 (germline): SGHVS, FNYEAQ. CDR3 DNA: TGTGCCAGCAGCTCCCTAGGAGCGGGGGGGCAGGGTGAGCAGTTCTTC. Its protein product is CASSSLGAGGQGEQFF.

The chain links TRBV11-2 to TRBJ2-7; D is possibly TRBD1 (6 bases). CDR3 size: 15 residues. Germline lookup yields CDR1 SGHAT and CDR2 FQNNGV. Trimming cost V 0 bases and J 7 bases, with 16 bases left between them. CDR3 nucleotide sequence: TGTGCCAGCAGCTTAGATCGAGGGGGATCGGGGGAGCAGTACTTC. Translating gives CASSLDRGGSGEQYF.

This chain uses TRBV6-5 with TRBJ1-2; D remains unclear. Germline V gives CDR1 MNHEY, CDR2 SVGAGI. Trimming left V 4 bases short and J 4 bases short, with 7 bases between. This CDR3 is 12 amino acids long. CDR3 sequence (DNA): TGTGCCAGCAGTTCGGGAACCTATGGCTACACCTTC. Protein: CASSSGTYGYTF.

This chain uses TRBV18 with TRBJ2-3, with a weak D call TRBD2 (6 bases). V lost 3 bases, J lost 0 bases, and 13 bases lay in between. Germline CDR1 is KGHSH and CDR2 is LQKENI. The CDR3 is made up of 16 amino acids. For the CDR3, the DNA is TGTGCCAGCTCACCGGCGGGACTCCACAGCACAGATACGCAGTATTTT. Its protein is CASSPAGLHSTDTQYF.

The rearrangement uses TRBV5-6 and TRBJ1-1; no definite D call. From germline, CDR1 is SGHDT and CDR2 YYEEEE. V shed 0 bases and J shed 5 bases, with 11 bases lying between them. The CDR3 extends over 14 amino acids. The CDR3 is CASSLVGVETEAFF. CDR3 nucleotides: TGTGCCAGCAGCTTGGTTGGGGTCGAAACTGAAGCTTTCTTT.

A single count supports this clone. This sequence joins TRBV7-2 and TRBJ2-7, with 9 nucleotides matching TRBD1. Unmatched junction bases numbered 13, after V lost 5 bases and J lost 5 bases. Germline loops: CDR1 SGHTA, CDR2 FQGNSA. CDR3 length: 16 residues. The CDR3 loop reads CASSRYTGQGIHEQYF. The CDR3 nucleotides are TGTGCCAGCAGCCGTTATACGGGACAGGGAATCCACGAGCAGTACTTC.

The rearrangement joins TRBV5-1 to TRBJ1-1; TRBD1 agrees at 8 bases. Trimming took 1 base from V and 11 from J; bases not matched to a gene: 7. This CDR3 is built from 13 residues. CDR1 and CDR2 (germline): SGHRS, YFSETQ. CDR3 coding DNA: TGCGCCAGCAGCTTGAGACAGGGGACTAACGCTTTCTTT. Protein: CASSLRQGTNAFF.

The V and J genes are TRBV27 and TRBJ1-4; D gene unclear. Germline values: CDR1 MNHEY, CDR2 SMNVEV (reference sequence). The CDR3 contains 14 residues. Trimming shortened V by 9 bases and J by 4 bases, and 15 bases separated the two germline ends. DNA for the CDR3: TGTGCCAGTCGGCGGGTGGGGATTAATGAAAAACTGTTTTTT. Residues: CASRRVGINEKLFF.

This clone was counted between two and nine times. This chain uses TRBV9 with TRBJ2-7; either TRBD1 or TRBD2 may supply D (5 bases each). Germline CDR1 and CDR2: SGDLS and YYNGEE. CDR3 length: 15 amino acids. Trimming cost V 2 bases and J 7 bases, with 19 bases left between them. The chain's CDR3 is CASSVRPGPAIEQYF. The CDR3 DNA reads as TGTGCCAGCAGCGTTAGACCGGGACCGGCCATAGAGCAGTACTTC. Based on the CDR3 plus reference TRBV9 and TRBJ2-7, the full variable domain is DSGVTQTPKHLITATGQRVTLRCSPRSGDLSVYWYQQSLDQGLQFLIQYYNGEERAKGNILERFSAQQFPDLHSELNLSSLELGDSALYFCASSVRPGPAIEQYFGPGTRLTVT.

The chain couples TRBV7-9 to TRBJ2-5; no firm D call. CDR1 SEHNR and CDR2 FQNEAQ come from the germline V gene (reference sequence). This CDR3 is 16 amino acids long. V lost 5 bases to trimming and J lost 0 bases, with 16 bases between them. The DNA for the CDR3 is TGTGCCAGCAGCACCCCCCCTATTCAGTACCAAGAGACCCAGTACTTC. Amino acid sequence: CASSTPPIQYQETQYF.

The chain carries TRBV12-5 and TRBJ1-5; 10 bases line up with TRBD1. This CDR3 is built from 14 residues. The germline CDR1 and CDR2 sequences are LGHNT and FRNRAP. The trim removed 6 bases at V and 4 bases at J, leaving 3 bases unmatched. The CDR3 region is CASGSGQGNQPQHF. CDR3 coding DNA: TGTGCTAGTGGCTCGGGACAGGGGAATCAGCCCCAGCATTTT.

This clone came up a few times. The chain links TRBV19 to TRBJ2-3; no firm D call. CDR1 and CDR2 from the germline V gene are LNHDA and SQIVND (reference sequence). Deletions cut 3 bases from V and 3 bases from J, with 10 bases between. This CDR3 is 14 amino acids long. The DNA of the CDR3 is TGTGCCAGTAGTATTGGTCAGACTACAGATACGCAGTATTTT. Encoded protein: CASSIGQTTDTQYF.

The chain couples TRBV7-9 to TRBJ1-1; weak D call: TRBD1 (5 bases). This CDR3 spans 11 amino acids. V was cut by 5 bases and J by 7 bases, with 8 bases left in between. CDR1 is SEHNR, CDR2 FQNEAQ, per germline (reference sequence). The CDR3 nucleotides read TGTGCCAGCAGCCGGACAAATGAAGCTTTCTTT. This encodes CASSRTNEAFF.

The count of this clone is one. This chain joins TRBV7-9 and TRBJ2-1; 16 nucleotides agree with TRBD2. Germline CDR1 is SEHNR and CDR2 is FQNEAQ (reference sequence). V gave up 5 bases and J gave up 8 bases; unmatched junction bases: 3. This CDR3 spans 15 amino acids. Here the CDR3 DNA reads TGTGCCAGCAGCGCCGGGACTAGCGGGAGGGATGAGCAGTTCTTC. It is translated as CASSAGTSGRDEQFF.